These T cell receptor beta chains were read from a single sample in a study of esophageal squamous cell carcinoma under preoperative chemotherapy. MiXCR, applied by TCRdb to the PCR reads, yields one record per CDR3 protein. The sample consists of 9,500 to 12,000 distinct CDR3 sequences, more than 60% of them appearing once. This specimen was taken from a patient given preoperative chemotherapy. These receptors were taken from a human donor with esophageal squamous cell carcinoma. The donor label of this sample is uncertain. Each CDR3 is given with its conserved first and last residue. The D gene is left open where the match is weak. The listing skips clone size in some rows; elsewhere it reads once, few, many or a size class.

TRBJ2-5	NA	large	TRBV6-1	CASSEARVKETQYF	TGTGCCAGCAGTGAAGCGCGGGTCAAAGAGACCCAGTACTTC
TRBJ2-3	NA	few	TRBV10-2	CATDHGDTQYF	TGCGCCACCGACCATGGGGATACGCAGTATTTT
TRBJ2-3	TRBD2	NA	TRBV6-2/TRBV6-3	CASSYGAGGPEDTQYF	TGTGCCAGCAGTTACGGGGCGGGAGGGCCAGAAGATACGCAGTATTTT
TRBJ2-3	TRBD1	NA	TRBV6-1	CASSESPDRDTQYF	TGTGCCAGCAGTGAATCCCCGGACAGGGATACGCAGTATTTT
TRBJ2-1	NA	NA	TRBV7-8	CASSATGKYNEQFF	TGTGCCAGCAGCGCGACAGGAAAGTACAATGAGCAGTTCTTC
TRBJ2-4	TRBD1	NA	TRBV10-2	CASAIGGCDQDTQYF	TGCGCCAGCGCAATAGGGGGCTGTGACCAAGACACTCAGTACTTC
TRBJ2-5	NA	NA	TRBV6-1	CASSEALDGPAGTQYF	TGTGCCAGCAGTGAAGCACTCGACGGCCCCGCGGGGACCCAGTACTTC
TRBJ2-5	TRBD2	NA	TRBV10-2	CAGSGGTDQETQYF	TGCGCGGGCTCCGGGGGGACCGACCAAGAGACCCAGTACTTC
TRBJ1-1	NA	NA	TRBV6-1	CASTQVGARGTEAFF	TGTGCCAGCACCCAAGTAGGGGCTAGGGGGACTGAAGCTTTCTTT
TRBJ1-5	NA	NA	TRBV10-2	CASRMGGASNQPQHF	TGCGCCAGCAGAATGGGGGGGGCGAGCAATCAGCCCCAGCATTTT
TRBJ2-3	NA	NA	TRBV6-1	CASSERGGGGCDTETQYF	TGTGCCAGCAGTGAGAGGGGAGGGGGGGGCTGTGACACAGAGACGCAGTATTTT
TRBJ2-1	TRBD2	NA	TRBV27	CASSPTSRYNEQFF	TGTGCCAGCAGCCCGACTAGCCGCTACAATGAGCAGTTCTTC
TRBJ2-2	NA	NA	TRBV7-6	CASSLSGGEQFF	TGTGCCAGCAGCCTTAGTGGCGGGGAGCAGTTTTTT
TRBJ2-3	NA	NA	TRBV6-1	CASSGLWGSYTDTQYF	TGTGCCAGCAGTGGACTTTGGGGAAGCTACACAGATACCCAGTATTTC
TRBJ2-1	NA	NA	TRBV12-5	CASGEGWGETQFF	TGTGCTAGTGGGGAAGGGTGGGGAGAGACCCAGTTCTTC
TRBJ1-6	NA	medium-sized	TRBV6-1	CASKGLYNSPLHF	TGTGCCAGCAAAGGACTGTATAATTCACCCCTCCACTTT
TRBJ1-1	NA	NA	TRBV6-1	CASFSRGGNTEAFF	TGTGCCAGCTTTTCCCGAGGGGGAAACACTGAAGCTTTCTTT
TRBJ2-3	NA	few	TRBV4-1	CASSLTGVRADTQYF	TGCGCCAGCAGCCTCACTGGGGTGCGTGCAGATACGCAGTATTTT
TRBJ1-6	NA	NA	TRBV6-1	CASGRDWGNSPLHF	TGTGCCAGTGGGAGGGATTGGGGGAATTCACCCCTCCACTTT
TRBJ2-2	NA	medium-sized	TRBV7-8	CASSPTTNTGELFF	TGTGCCAGCAGCCCCACTACGAACACCGGGGAGCTGTTTTTT
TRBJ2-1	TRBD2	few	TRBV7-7	CASSLGSGRAGGAGSSYNEQFF	TGTGCCAGCAGCTTAGGATCGGGTAGAGCGGGAGGGGCGGGGAGCTCCTACAATGAGCAGTTCTTC
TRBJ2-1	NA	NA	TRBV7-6	CASSLSEGSYEQFF	TGTGCCAGCAGCTTGTCAGAAGGGTCCTACGAGCAGTTCTTC
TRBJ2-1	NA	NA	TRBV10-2	CASSEYLGATNEQYF	TGCGCCAGCAGTGAGTATTTAGGGGCCACCAATGAGCAGTACTTT
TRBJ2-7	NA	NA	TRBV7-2	CASSLVGGGSHNEQYF	TGTGCCAGCAGCTTAGTCGGCGGAGGGTCTCACAATGAGCAGTACTTC
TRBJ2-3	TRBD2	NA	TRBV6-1	CASTSGTGTGEQYF	TGTGCCAGCACTAGCGGGACTGGCACCGGGGAGCAGTATTTT
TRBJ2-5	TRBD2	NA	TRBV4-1	CASSGGGLGEETQYF	TGCGCCAGCAGCGGTGGGGGACTAGGGGAAGAGACCCAGTACTTC
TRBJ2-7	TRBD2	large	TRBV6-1	CASSEVYRTGGREEQYF	TGTGCCAGCAGTGAAGTGTATCGGACGGGAGGGCGAGAAGAGCAGTACTTC
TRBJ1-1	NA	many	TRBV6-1	CASRRDIRRGRNTEAFF	TGTGCCAGCAGGAGGGACATCAGAAGGGGCCGGAACACTGAAGCTTTCTTT
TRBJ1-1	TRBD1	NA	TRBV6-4	CASSSGTENTEAFF	TGTGCCAGCAGTTCCGGGACAGAGAACACTGAAGCTTTCTTT
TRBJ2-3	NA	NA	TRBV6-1	CASSELWGCSKNTQYF	TGTGCCAGCAGTGAATTGTGGGGGTGCTCCAAAAATACTCAGTATTTC
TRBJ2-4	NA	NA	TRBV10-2	CSAGIGAWGQNIQYF	TGCTCTGCGGGGATAGGGGCATGGGGCCAAAACATTCAGTACTTC
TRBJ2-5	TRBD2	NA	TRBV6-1	CASTGGGQMNQYF	TGTGCCAGTACTGGCGGGGGGCAAATGAACCAGTACTTC
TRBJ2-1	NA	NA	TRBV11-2	CASSLGRSETQFF	TGTGCCAGCAGCTTGGGAAGGTCGGAGACCCAGTTCTTC
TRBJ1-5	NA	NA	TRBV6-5	CASSYSGYSNQPQHF	TGTGCCAGCAGTTATAGTGGATATAGCAATCAGCCCCAGCATTTT
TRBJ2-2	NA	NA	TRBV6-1	CASRGRAKSGELFF	TGTGCCAGCAGAGGCAGGGCGAAGTCCGGGGAGCTGTTTTTT
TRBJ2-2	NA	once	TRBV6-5	CASSTQGTGELFF	TGTGCCAGCAGTACCCAAGGAACCGGGGAGCTGTTTTTT
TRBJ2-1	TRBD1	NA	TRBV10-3	CATTDRGHEQFF	TGTGCCACCACGGACAGGGGGCATGAGCAGTTCTTC
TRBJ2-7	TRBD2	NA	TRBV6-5	CASSYAGLGYEQYF	TGTGCCAGCAGTTACGCGGGACTAGGGTACGAGCAGTACTTC